A selection of T cell receptor beta chains follows, all from one sample in a study of cytomegalovirus exposure and HLA in healthy donors. Only in-frame clones appear in the TCRdb table, and some are missing; sequencing was by immunoSEQ multiplex PCR. The sample yields under 40,000 clones, 80% seen once. Sequencing was carried out using PBMCs. The receptors come from a male donor in good health and CMV-seronegative. CDR3s include the opening cysteine and the closing phenylalanine or tryptophan. A D gene is named only where the DNA matches it firmly. The listing skips clone size in some rows; elsewhere it reads once, few, many or a size class.

clone size: NA; D gene: TRBD1; J gene: TRBJ1-4; V gene: TRBV25-1; CDR3 DNA: TGTGCCAGCAGTGAGCCAGGGGGCGTTGAAAAACTGTTTTTT; CDR3 protein: CASSEPGGVEKLFF
clone size: NA; D gene: TRBD1; J gene: TRBJ1-1; V gene: TRBV6-6; CDR3 DNA: TGTGCCAGCAGTCAGGACAGGGTTGCTCTGAACACTGAAGCTTTCTTT; CDR3 protein: CASSQDRVALNTEAFF
clone size: few; D gene: TRBD2; J gene: TRBJ2-7; V gene: TRBV14; CDR3 DNA: TGTGCCAGCAGCCGTACTAGCGGGAGAGGAACCTACGAGCAGTACTTC; CDR3 protein: CASSRTSGRGTYEQYF
clone size: NA; D gene: NA; J gene: TRBJ2-5; V gene: TRBV9; CDR3 DNA: TGTGCCAGCAGCGTAGCAGGACTCTTTCAAGAGACCCAGTACTTC; CDR3 protein: CASSVAGLFQETQYF
clone size: few; D gene: TRBD1; J gene: TRBJ2-1; V gene: TRBV30; CDR3 DNA: TGTGCCTGGAGTGTCCCGAGGACAGGGGCGGGTGTCAATGAGCAGTTCTTC; CDR3 protein: CAWSVPRTGAGVNEQFF
clone size: few; D gene: TRBD1; J gene: TRBJ1-2; V gene: TRBV9; CDR3 DNA: TGTGCCAGCAGCGTAGGCGGGACAGGGGGCAAGTATGGCTACACCTTC; CDR3 protein: CASSVGGTGGKYGYTF
clone size: few; D gene: TRBD1; J gene: TRBJ1-5; V gene: TRBV27; CDR3 DNA: TGTGCCAGCAGCTCTCTCCCGGGACAGGGGGCTCCTAGCAATCAGCCCCAGCATTTT; CDR3 protein: CASSSLPGQGAPSNQPQHF
clone size: NA; D gene: NA; J gene: TRBJ2-7; V gene: TRBV9; CDR3 DNA: TGTGCCAGCAGCGTAGGAGGCAGACCCTACGAGCAGTACTTC; CDR3 protein: CASSVGGRPYEQYF
clone size: NA; D gene: NA; J gene: TRBJ2-4; V gene: TRBV7-8; CDR3 DNA: TGTGCCAGCAGCTTAGTCTATGACAGGAACATTCAGTACTTC; CDR3 protein: CASSLVYDRNIQYF
clone size: NA; D gene: NA; J gene: TRBJ1-6; V gene: TRBV5-1; CDR3 DNA: TGCGCCAGCAGCTTGGGCATCGGTGGTAGTAATTCACCCCTCCACTTT; CDR3 protein: CASSLGIGGSNSPLHF
clone size: NA; D gene: TRBD1; J gene: TRBJ1-1; V gene: TRBV13; CDR3 DNA: TGTGCCAGCAGCTCTTCGAGGACAGGTATGAACACTGAAGCTTTCTTT; CDR3 protein: CASSSSRTGMNTEAFF
clone size: NA; D gene: NA; J gene: TRBJ1-6; V gene: TRBV5-1; CDR3 DNA: TGCGCCAGCAGCTTGGCCCCCCAGGAGGGAAATTCACCCCTCCACTTT; CDR3 protein: CASSLAPQEGNSPLHF
clone size: NA; D gene: TRBD2; J gene: TRBJ2-5; V gene: TRBV19; CDR3 DNA: TGTGCCAGTAGAAATCTAGCGGGAGACCAAGAGACCCAGTACTTC; CDR3 protein: CASRNLAGDQETQYF
clone size: once; D gene: TRBD1; J gene: TRBJ1-2; V gene: TRBV5-1; CDR3 DNA: TGCGCCAGCAGCTTGGGTACAGGGGAAAAGGCAGGCTACACCTTC; CDR3 protein: CASSLGTGEKAGYTF
clone size: once; D gene: TRBD2; J gene: TRBJ2-7; V gene: TRBV28; CDR3 DNA: TGTGCCAGCAGGCCTGGTAGTAGCGGGATCGGCGAGCAGTACTTC; CDR3 protein: CASRPGSSGIGEQYF
clone size: NA; D gene: NA; J gene: TRBJ1-1; V gene: TRBV11-2; CDR3 DNA: TGTGCCAGCAGCTTTATGGGGGAGGCTGAAGCTTTCTTT; CDR3 protein: CASSFMGEAEAFF
clone size: NA; D gene: TRBD1; J gene: TRBJ2-5; V gene: TRBV5-1; CDR3 DNA: TGCGCCAGCACCAGTCAGGGGGTCCAAGAGACCCAGTACTTC; CDR3 protein: CASTSQGVQETQYF
clone size: NA; D gene: NA; J gene: TRBJ1-2; V gene: TRBV7-3; CDR3 DNA: TGTGCCAGGGGTGTACGGGTCGGCTACACCTTC; CDR3 protein: CARGVRVGYTF
clone size: few; D gene: TRBD1; J gene: TRBJ1-4; V gene: TRBV7-8; CDR3 DNA: TGTGCCAGCAGCTTAGGAGGCAGGGGGCAGGATAAACTGTTTTTT; CDR3 protein: CASSLGGRGQDKLFF
clone size: NA; D gene: NA; J gene: TRBJ2-7; V gene: TRBV15; CDR3 DNA: TGTGCCACCAGCAGGGGACTTCGGGATTACGAGCAGTACTTC; CDR3 protein: CATSRGLRDYEQYF
clone size: NA; D gene: TRBD1; J gene: TRBJ2-5; V gene: TRBV25-1; CDR3 DNA: TGTGCCAGCAGCGACCCCGGGACAGGAGAACAAGAGACCCAGTACTTC; CDR3 protein: CASSDPGTGEQETQYF
clone size: NA; D gene: TRBD1; J gene: TRBJ2-2; V gene: TRBV29-1; CDR3 DNA: TGCAGCGCCGAAAGAGGGACAGCGAACACCGGGGAGCTGTTTTTT; CDR3 protein: CSAERGTANTGELFF
clone size: NA; D gene: TRBD1; J gene: TRBJ1-2; V gene: TRBV5-6; CDR3 DNA: TGTGCCAGCAGCTCAGGGACAGGGTTCTATGGCTACACCTTC; CDR3 protein: CASSSGTGFYGYTF
clone size: NA; D gene: TRBD1; J gene: TRBJ1-1; V gene: TRBV5-6; CDR3 DNA: TGTGCCAGCAGCTTGGGGACAGGGGTTCTTGAAGCTTTCTTT; CDR3 protein: CASSLGTGVLEAFF
clone size: few; D gene: TRBD2; J gene: TRBJ2-7; V gene: TRBV15; CDR3 DNA: TGTGCCACCAGCAGAGACCTGACTAGCGGGTTATCCTACGAGCAGTACTTC; CDR3 protein: CATSRDLTSGLSYEQYF
clone size: NA; D gene: NA; J gene: TRBJ1-2; V gene: TRBV30; CDR3 DNA: TGTGCCTGTACATCTCCAGGGCCCCATGGCTACACCTTC; CDR3 protein: CACTSPGPHGYTF
clone size: NA; D gene: TRBD2; J gene: TRBJ2-7; V gene: TRBV28; CDR3 DNA: TGTGCCAGCAGGAAGGGACTAGCGGGAGGCGAGCAGTACTTC; CDR3 protein: CASRKGLAGGEQYF
clone size: NA; D gene: TRBD1; J gene: TRBJ1-5; V gene: TRBV6-1; CDR3 DNA: TGTGCCAGCAGTACTCCGGGACAGGGGCATCCCCAGCATTTT; CDR3 protein: CASSTPGQGHPQHF
clone size: NA; D gene: NA; J gene: TRBJ2-1; V gene: TRBV6-6; CDR3 DNA: TGTGCCAGCAGAGCGTCAGGGCTGTACAATGAGCAGTTCTTC; CDR3 protein: CASRASGLYNEQFF
clone size: NA; D gene: TRBD1; J gene: TRBJ2-7; V gene: TRBV5-1; CDR3 DNA: TGCGCCAGTAACCGGGACAGGGGGAACCTCCTCTACGAGCAGTACTTC; CDR3 protein: CASNRDRGNLLYEQYF
clone size: NA; D gene: TRBD1; J gene: TRBJ1-1; V gene: TRBV18; CDR3 DNA: TGTGCCAGCTCATCGCGACAGGGCCCTGAAGCTTTCTTT; CDR3 protein: CASSSRQGPEAFF
clone size: NA; D gene: TRBD1; J gene: TRBJ1-1; V gene: TRBV6-1; CDR3 DNA: TGTGCCAGCAGTCGGACAGGCTCGAACACTGAAGCTTTCTTT; CDR3 protein: CASSRTGSNTEAFF
clone size: NA; D gene: TRBD1; J gene: TRBJ1-6; V gene: TRBV25-1; CDR3 DNA: TGTGCCAGCAGGGGACAGGGGAATTCACCCCTCCACTTT; CDR3 protein: CASRGQGNSPLHF
clone size: NA; D gene: TRBD1; J gene: TRBJ2-7; V gene: TRBV5-6; CDR3 DNA: TGTGCCAGCAGCCGGACAGGGCGGGAGCAGTACTTC; CDR3 protein: CASSRTGREQYF
clone size: NA; D gene: NA; J gene: TRBJ1-2; V gene: TRBV2; CDR3 DNA: TGTGCCAGCAGGCAGGGTTATGGCTACACCTTC; CDR3 protein: CASRQGYGYTF
clone size: few; D gene: TRBD2; J gene: TRBJ2-1; V gene: TRBV19; CDR3 DNA: TGTGCCAGTAGTATAGCCCGGTTGGAGCCCGGGACTAGCGGGAAAACTCAGTTCTTC; CDR3 protein: CASSIARLEPGTSGKTQFF
clone size: NA; D gene: NA; J gene: TRBJ1-5; V gene: TRBV30; CDR3 DNA: TGTGCCTGGAGTGGGGGAGGCAGCTATAGCAATCAGCCCCAGCATTTT; CDR3 protein: CAWSGGGSYSNQPQHF
clone size: NA; D gene: NA; J gene: TRBJ1-5; V gene: TRBV19; CDR3 DNA: TGTGCCAGTAGTATGTCGGGGAATCAGCCCCAGCATTTT; CDR3 protein: CASSMSGNQPQHF
clone size: NA; D gene: TRBD1; J gene: TRBJ1-3; V gene: TRBV7-6; CDR3 DNA: TGTGCCAGCACAGAGGGGGCTTCTGGAAACACCATATATTTT; CDR3 protein: CASTEGASGNTIYF
clone size: NA; D gene: NA; J gene: TRBJ1-1; V gene: TRBV6-5; CDR3 DNA: TGTGCCAGCAGTACACAAAGTACCGGGGGAACTGAAGCTTTCTTT; CDR3 protein: CASSTQSTGGTEAFF